This entry lists 9 T cell receptor beta chains sequenced from one sample in a study of T cell responses to AZD1222 COVID-19 vaccine. Profiling relied on immunoSEQ multiplex PCR, and the TCRdb table lists in-frame clones only, not all of them. The data hold over 120,000 clones, with 90% to 95% observed a single time. The sample in question was peripheral blood, obtained after recovery from COVID-19. These receptors all stem from an adult who had recovered from COVID-19.

The chain uses TRBV27 and TRBJ1-1; weak D call: TRBD1 (6 bases). Trimming shortened V by 4 bases and J by 1 base, and 13 bases separated the two germline ends. Germline CDR1 is MNHEY and CDR2 is SMNVEV (reference sequence). The CDR3 runs to 15 residues. CDR3 in DNA: TGTGCCAGCAGTTCAAGGCAGGGGAGGAACACTGAAGCTTTCTTT. Translating gives CASSSRQGRNTEAFF.

The chain is built from TRBV28 and TRBJ2-2, with 7 bases that match TRBD1. The CDR3 extends over 15 amino acids. CDR1 is MDHEN, CDR2 SYDVKM, per germline. Germline trimming cut 8 bases from V and 5 bases from J; bases unmatched to any gene: 11. In DNA form, the CDR3 reads TGTGCCAGCTCCCCGGGACAGATGCCTACCGGGGAGCTGTTTTTT. Its translation is CASSPGQMPTGELFF.

The chain links TRBV28 to TRBJ1-5; 7 positions agree with TRBD1. Unmatched junction bases numbered 15, after V lost 5 bases and J lost 5 bases. CDR3 size: 17 residues. The germline gives CDR1 MDHEN, CDR2 SYDVKM. CDR3 residues: CASSHRGAGGWDQPQHF. In nucleotides, the CDR3 is TGTGCCAGCAGTCACAGGGGAGCAGGGGGGTGGGATCAGCCCCAGCATTTT.

V gene TRBV6-5 combines with J gene TRBJ2-1; D remains ambiguous. This CDR3 spans 13 amino acids. CDR1 is MNHEY, CDR2 SVGAGI, per germline. Trimming removed 7 bases from V and 3 bases from J, with 10 bases in between. This CDR3 is CASTLERYNEQFF. CDR3 sequence (DNA): TGTGCCAGCACGCTGGAGCGCTACAATGAGCAGTTCTTC.

The chain has TRBV2 and TRBJ1-3; D is ambiguous. This CDR3 contains 14 residues. V was clipped by 1 base and J by 3 bases, with 7 bases between them. Per the germline V gene, CDR1 is SNHLY and CDR2 is FYNNEI. CDR3 loop: CASSEESYGNTIYF. CDR3 bases: TGTGCCAGCAGTGAAGAGTCGTATGGAAACACCATATATTTT.

The chain combines TRBV11-2 with TRBJ1-2; D is perhaps TRBD1 (6 bases). Looked up from germline, CDR1 is SGHAT and CDR2 is FQNNGV. Trimming pared 5 bases from V and 7 bases from J, leaving 20 bases between. This CDR3 is built from 15 residues. CDR3 DNA: TGTGCCAGCAGCCCGATCACAGGGCTGATGAGTGGCTACACCTTC. This translates into CASSPITGLMSGYTF.

V and J are TRBV5-6 and TRBJ2-2, with D possibly matching TRBD1 (6 bases). The CDR3 contains 14 residues. Deletions cut 5 bases from V and 6 bases from J, with 14 bases between. Germline loops: CDR1 SGHDT, CDR2 YYEEEE. The CDR3 loop reads CASRDRIRAGELFF. CDR3 DNA: TGTGCCAGCAGGGACAGAATAAGGGCCGGGGAGCTGTTTTTT.

The rearrangement uses TRBV5-1 and TRBJ2-2, with 14 bases that match TRBD2. CDR3 size: 18 residues. J gave up 0 bases and V 4 bases, and 5 bases lay outside the gene matches. Germline loops: CDR1 SGHRS, CDR2 YFSETQ. CDR3 DNA: TGCGCCAGCAGCAAGGGACTAGCGGGAGAAGCGAACACCGGGGAGCTGTTTTTT. Translation: CASSKGLAGEANTGELFF.

In DNA, the CDR3 is TGTGCCAGCAGCGTAACCGGGACAGGGATTTCACCCCTCCACTTT. This gives the protein CASSVTGTGISPLHF. The V gene is TRBV9, the J gene TRBJ1-6; 9 nucleotides align to TRBD1. V trimming: 1 base; J trimming: 9 bases; junction bases outside the gene matches: 5. The CDR3 runs 15 residues. The germline CDR1 and CDR2 sequences are SGDLS and YYNGEE.